This T cell receptor beta chain originates from a study of T cells in Graves' hyperthyroidism and ophthalmopathy. This clonotype was seen a handful of times. Antigen specificity is unknown. RNA transcripts gave rise to amplified TCR beta CDR3 regions. Initially, a first-round RT-PCR of the TCR CDR3 employed the HTBI primer set. TCRdb called the multiplex PCR reads again in MiXCR, with one record for every CDR3 protein. This sample has around 350,000 distinct CDR3 sequences; approximately 15% occur once, and the top ten carry about 20%. Trimming left V 5 bases short and J 7 bases short, with 12 bases between. Germline V CDR1 and CDR2: SGHTS, YDEGEE. This CDR3 is 13 amino acids long. Exclusions: uncontrolled infection, other autoimmune disease, pregnancy, lactation. Clinical symptoms, serum thyroxine and TRAb, thyroid ultrasound and orbital computed tomography were used for the diagnoses. PBMCs came from over 8.5 ml fresh peripheral blood.

General observations from the study: From stable hyperthyroidism, ophthalmopathy was separated by a 13 V-J model.

The chain links TRBV5-8 to TRBJ2-2, with D perhaps TRBD1 (6 bases). The source of this sequence is a young woman with Graves' ophthalmopathy. Sequencing input: blood. The chain's CDR3 is CASSFTGFGELFF. The CDR3 nucleotides read TGTGCCAGCAGTTTTACAGGGTTCGGGGAGCTGTTTTTT.